A selection of T cell receptor beta chains follows, all from one sample in a study of CD8 T cells in acute hepatitis C reinfection. The repertoire was sequenced with immunoSEQ multiplex PCR; TCRdb's copy has only in-frame clones and lacks some. The data hold 30,000 to 45,000 clones, with 70% to 90% observed a single time. The sample consisted of naive CD8+ T cells from PBMCs. The source of these receptors is a woman aged 18-29 years who spontaneously cleared hepatitis C infection. CDR3s include the opening cysteine and the closing phenylalanine or tryptophan. Fields, in order: J gene, V gene, clone size, D gene, CDR3 protein, CDR3 DNA. A D gene is named only where the DNA matches it firmly. A clone size is listed for some rows: how often the clone was seen (once, few, many), or a class if it is expanded.

j_gene: TRBJ2-1; v_gene: TRBV5-6; abundance: .; d_gene: TRBD2; CDR3aa: CASSLDTSGSNEQFF; CDR3nt: TGTGCCAGCAGCTTGGATACTAGCGGGAGTAATGAGCAGTTCTTC
j_gene: TRBJ1-2; v_gene: TRBV27; abundance: .; d_gene: .; CDR3aa: CASSPPLGGPNGYTF; CDR3nt: TGTGCCAGCAGTCCTCCTCTGGGGGGGCCCAATGGCTACACCTTC
j_gene: TRBJ2-7; v_gene: TRBV29-1; abundance: .; d_gene: .; CDR3aa: CSTVVSSGSDSYEQYF; CDR3nt: TGCAGCACCGTGGTTAGTTCGGGATCCGACTCCTACGAGCAGTACTTC
j_gene: TRBJ1-4; v_gene: TRBV7-2; abundance: .; d_gene: .; CDR3aa: CASSLLGAANEKLFF; CDR3nt: TGTGCCAGCAGCTTACTGGGGGCGGCTAATGAAAAACTGTTTTTT
j_gene: TRBJ2-5; v_gene: TRBV2; abundance: .; d_gene: .; CDR3aa: CASSGRGGGAETQYF; CDR3nt: TGTGCCAGCAGTGGTAGGGGGGGTGGTGCAGAGACCCAGTACTTC
j_gene: TRBJ2-7; v_gene: TRBV2; abundance: .; d_gene: TRBD1; CDR3aa: CASSDRDRPYEQYF; CDR3nt: TGTGCCAGCAGTGACCGGGACAGGCCCTACGAGCAGTACTTC
j_gene: TRBJ1-5; v_gene: TRBV5-6; abundance: .; d_gene: .; CDR3aa: CASSRHPDQPQHF; CDR3nt: TGTGCCAGCAGCAGACACCCCGATCAGCCCCAGCATTTT
j_gene: TRBJ1-3; v_gene: TRBV27; abundance: .; d_gene: .; CDR3aa: CASSPTAVRGNTIYF; CDR3nt: TGTGCCAGCAGCCCGACGGCCGTGCGGGGAAACACCATATATTTT
j_gene: TRBJ2-5; v_gene: TRBV4-1; abundance: .; d_gene: TRBD1; CDR3aa: CASSHRRGQGQETQYF; CDR3nt: TGCGCCAGCAGCCACCGCCGAGGACAGGGACAAGAGACCCAGTACTTC
j_gene: TRBJ2-7; v_gene: TRBV27; abundance: .; d_gene: .; CDR3aa: CASSLTGMGTYEQYF; CDR3nt: TGTGCCAGCAGCCTAACGGGGATGGGAACCTACGAGCAGTACTTC
j_gene: TRBJ2-7; v_gene: TRBV5-6; abundance: .; d_gene: .; CDR3aa: CASSKNSGGARHEQYF; CDR3nt: TGTGCCAGCAGCAAAAACAGTGGGGGCGCGAGGCACGAGCAGTACTTC
j_gene: TRBJ2-7; v_gene: TRBV5-1; abundance: .; d_gene: .; CDR3aa: CASSSSYEQYF; CDR3nt: TGCGCCAGCAGCTCCTCCTACGAGCAGTACTTC
j_gene: TRBJ2-1; v_gene: TRBV4-1; abundance: .; d_gene: TRBD2; CDR3aa: CASSQDRTGGDYNEQFF; CDR3nt: TGCGCCAGCAGCCAAGATAGGACGGGAGGGGACTACAATGAGCAGTTCTTC
j_gene: TRBJ2-3; v_gene: TRBV29-1; abundance: .; d_gene: .; CDR3aa: CSVEDHVSERADTQYF; CDR3nt: TGCAGCGTTGAAGATCATGTCTCTGAACGCGCAGATACGCAGTATTTT
j_gene: TRBJ1-4; v_gene: TRBV9; abundance: .; d_gene: .; CDR3aa: CASSAQGIVNEKLFF; CDR3nt: TGTGCCAGCAGCGCCCAGGGAATCGTAAATGAAAAACTGTTTTTT
j_gene: TRBJ2-1; v_gene: TRBV1; abundance: .; d_gene: .; CDR3aa: CTSSQKPHFF; CDR3nt: TGCACCAGCAGCCAAAAACCCCACTTCTTC
j_gene: TRBJ1-3; v_gene: TRBV7-9; abundance: .; d_gene: .; CDR3aa: CASSRQVSGNTIYF; CDR3nt: TGTGCCAGCAGCCGACAGGTCTCAGGAAACACCATATATTTT
j_gene: TRBJ2-7; v_gene: TRBV2; abundance: .; d_gene: .; CDR3aa: CASSGGDSSYYEQYF; CDR3nt: TGTGCCAGCAGCGGGGGGGACAGTTCCTACTACGAGCAGTACTTC
j_gene: TRBJ2-3; v_gene: TRBV14; abundance: .; d_gene: TRBD2; CDR3aa: CASSQHSGMETDTQYF; CDR3nt: TGTGCCAGCAGCCAACATAGCGGGATGGAAACAGATACGCAGTATTTT
j_gene: TRBJ2-7; v_gene: TRBV5-1; abundance: .; d_gene: .; CDR3aa: CASSWAGTASYEQYF; CDR3nt: TGCGCCAGCAGCTGGGCGGGGACGGCCTCCTACGAGCAGTACTTC
j_gene: TRBJ2-3; v_gene: TRBV7-5; abundance: once; d_gene: .; CDR3aa: CVRTEDTQYF; CDR3nt: TGTGTCAGAACGGAGGATACGCAGTATTTT
j_gene: TRBJ2-1; v_gene: TRBV5-1; abundance: .; d_gene: .; CDR3aa: CASSLGTIGGYNEQFF; CDR3nt: TGCGCCAGCAGCTTGGGAACCATAGGGGGATACAATGAGCAGTTCTTC
j_gene: TRBJ1-5; v_gene: TRBV7-2; abundance: .; d_gene: .; CDR3aa: CASSLMRSGNQPQHF; CDR3nt: TGTGCCAGCAGCTTAATGAGGTCGGGAAATCAGCCCCAGCATTTT
j_gene: TRBJ2-1; v_gene: TRBV19; abundance: .; d_gene: TRBD2; CDR3aa: CASSIPSGRDHNEQFF; CDR3nt: TGTGCCAGTAGTATCCCTAGCGGGAGGGATCACAATGAGCAGTTCTTC
j_gene: TRBJ2-5; v_gene: TRBV23-1; abundance: .; d_gene: TRBD1; CDR3aa: CASSQSFRGSGETQYF; CDR3nt: TGCGCCAGCAGTCAATCGTTCAGGGGGTCTGGAGAGACCCAGTACTTC
j_gene: TRBJ1-4; v_gene: TRBV7-9; abundance: .; d_gene: .; CDR3aa: CASSPTGARRNEKLFF; CDR3nt: TGTGCCAGCAGCCCAACGGGTGCACGGAGAAATGAAAAACTGTTTTTT
j_gene: TRBJ2-7; v_gene: TRBV7-9; abundance: medium-sized; d_gene: TRBD1; CDR3aa: CASSFGPGDRGVGHEQYF; CDR3nt: TGTGCCAGCAGCTTTGGCCCCGGGGACAGGGGAGTCGGCCACGAGCAGTACTTC
j_gene: TRBJ2-5; v_gene: TRBV30; abundance: .; d_gene: TRBD1; CDR3aa: CAWIPHPRTGEETQYF; CDR3nt: TGTGCCTGGATACCCCACCCACGGACAGGGGAAGAGACCCAGTACTTC
j_gene: TRBJ2-7; v_gene: TRBV5-5; abundance: once; d_gene: .; CDR3aa: CASSTTLPYEQYF; CDR3nt: TGTGCCAGCAGCACGACATTGCCCTACGAGCAGTACTTC
j_gene: TRBJ2-7; v_gene: TRBV27; abundance: .; d_gene: TRBD1; CDR3aa: CASSYRGPLYEQYF; CDR3nt: TGTGCCAGCAGTTACAGGGGACCTTTATACGAGCAGTACTTC
j_gene: TRBJ2-1; v_gene: TRBV13; abundance: .; d_gene: .; CDR3aa: CASSLTEGADEQFF; CDR3nt: TGTGCCAGCAGCCTGACGGAGGGGGCGGATGAGCAGTTCTTC
j_gene: TRBJ1-1; v_gene: TRBV2; abundance: .; d_gene: .; CDR3aa: CASSESFLPNTEAFF; CDR3nt: TGTGCCAGCAGTGAGTCGTTTCTTCCGAACACTGAAGCTTTCTTT
j_gene: TRBJ2-1; v_gene: TRBV5-4; abundance: .; d_gene: TRBD2; CDR3aa: CASSVREGPENEQFF; CDR3nt: TGTGCCAGCAGCGTACGGGAGGGCCCGGAGAATGAGCAGTTCTTC
j_gene: TRBJ2-1; v_gene: TRBV4-1; abundance: .; d_gene: .; CDR3aa: CASSQDFDWVRFF; CDR3nt: TGCGCCAGCAGCCAGGACTTTGATTGGGTTCGGTTCTTC
j_gene: TRBJ2-7; v_gene: TRBV27; abundance: .; d_gene: .; CDR3aa: CASSLTGYEQYF; CDR3nt: TGTGCCAGCAGTTTGACAGGCTACGAGCAGTACTTC
j_gene: TRBJ2-7; v_gene: TRBV7-9; abundance: .; d_gene: .; CDR3aa: CASSLAGQRYF; CDR3nt: TGTGCCAGCAGCTTAGCAGGACAGCGGTACTTC
j_gene: TRBJ2-7; v_gene: TRBV27; abundance: .; d_gene: .; CDR3aa: CASSLAEISYEQYF; CDR3nt: TGTGCCAGCAGTTTGGCAGAAATCTCCTACGAGCAGTACTTC
j_gene: TRBJ2-7; v_gene: TRBV4-1; abundance: .; d_gene: TRBD2; CDR3aa: CASSQLGTSEYEQYF; CDR3nt: TGCGCCAGCAGCCAACTCGGGACTAGCGAGTACGAGCAGTACTTC
j_gene: TRBJ1-5; v_gene: TRBV19; abundance: .; d_gene: .; CDR3aa: CASSITLYGQPQHF; CDR3nt: TGTGCCAGTAGTATAACATTATATGGTCAGCCCCAGCATTTT
j_gene: TRBJ1-1; v_gene: TRBV6-5; abundance: .; d_gene: .; CDR3aa: CASSYAVGGTEAFF; CDR3nt: TGTGCCAGCAGTTACGCCGTGGGGGGCACTGAAGCTTTCTTT
j_gene: TRBJ2-7; v_gene: TRBV7-9; abundance: few; d_gene: .; CDR3aa: CASSPRQLNYEQYF; CDR3nt: TGTGCCAGCAGCCCCCGACAGCTCAACTACGAGCAGTACTTC
j_gene: TRBJ2-1; v_gene: TRBV7-8; abundance: .; d_gene: TRBD2; CDR3aa: CACRWAGGQGEQFF; CDR3nt: TGTGCCTGCCGGTGGGCGGGAGGCCAAGGAGAGCAGTTCTTC
j_gene: TRBJ2-3; v_gene: TRBV27; abundance: once; d_gene: .; CDR3aa: CASSFTGTGSTDTQYF; CDR3nt: TGTGCCAGCAGTTTCACCGGGACGGGTAGCACAGATACGCAGTATTTT
j_gene: TRBJ2-3; v_gene: TRBV10-2; abundance: .; d_gene: .; CDR3aa: CASLAGDTQYF; CDR3nt: TGCGCCAGCTTAGCTGGGGATACGCAGTATTTT
j_gene: TRBJ1-1; v_gene: TRBV5-1; abundance: .; d_gene: TRBD1; CDR3aa: CASSLQTGTEAFF; CDR3nt: TGCGCCAGCAGCCTTCAGACAGGGACTGAAGCTTTCTTT
j_gene: TRBJ2-1; v_gene: TRBV14; abundance: .; d_gene: .; CDR3aa: CASSQVPRPNEQFF; CDR3nt: TGTGCCAGCAGCCAAGTCCCGCGGCCTAATGAGCAGTTCTTC
j_gene: TRBJ2-7; v_gene: TRBV6-1; abundance: .; d_gene: TRBD2; CDR3aa: CASMGGFSYEQYF; CDR3nt: TGTGCCAGCATGGGAGGGTTCTCCTACGAGCAGTACTTC